This T cell receptor beta chain was recorded in a study of blood T cells in healthy people across ages. For the study at large: Template switching retrieved approximately one barcoded beta molecule for each two T cells.

The CDR3 length is 16 residues. Looked up from germline, CDR1 is LGHNA and CDR2 is YSLEER. The V and J ends lost 4 bases and 1 base, in that order; junction bases with no gene match: 7. PCR was performed a second time for 7 to 11 cycles using a sample-barcoded 5' primer and a J-beta primer mix. Every molecule of cDNA carried a tag from a template-switch adaptor with 12 random nucleotides. Via MiXCR, TCRdb re-called the 5' RACE reads, giving one row per CDR3 protein. Here the sample spans about 940,000 distinct CDR3 sequences, 48% being singletons. This clonotype occurred once. The TCR originated in a man aged 25-45 years in good health. Sequenced input: blood. The chain carries TRBV4-3 and TRBJ1-1; 9 bases fit TRBD1. Here the CDR3 DNA reads TGCGCCAGCAGCCCGTCGGGACAGGGAACGAACACTGAAGCTTTCTTT. This codes for CASSPSGQGTNTEAFF.